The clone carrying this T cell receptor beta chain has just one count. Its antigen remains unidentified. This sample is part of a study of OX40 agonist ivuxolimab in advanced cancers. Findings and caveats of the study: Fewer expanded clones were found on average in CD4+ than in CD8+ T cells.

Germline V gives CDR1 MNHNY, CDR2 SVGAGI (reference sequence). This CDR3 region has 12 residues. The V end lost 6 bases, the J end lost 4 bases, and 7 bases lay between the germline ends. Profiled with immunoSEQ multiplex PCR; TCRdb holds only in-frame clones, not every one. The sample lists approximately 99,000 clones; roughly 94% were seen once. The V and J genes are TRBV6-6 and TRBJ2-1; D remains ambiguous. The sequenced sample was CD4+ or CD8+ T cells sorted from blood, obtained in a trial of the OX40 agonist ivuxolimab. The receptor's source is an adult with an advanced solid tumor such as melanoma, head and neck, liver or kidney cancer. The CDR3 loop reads CASSPSYNEQFF. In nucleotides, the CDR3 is TGTGCCAGCAGCCCCAGTTACAATGAGCAGTTCTTC.